This entry lists 32 T cell receptor beta chains sequenced from one sample in a study of blood T cell repertoires in COVID-19. Using immunoSEQ multiplex PCR, the repertoire was profiled, and TCRdb retains in-frame clones only, with some absent. The data contain 60,000 to 80,000 clones, around 89% of them singletons. The sequenced material came from peripheral blood. These receptors all come from a man between 60 and 75 years old with acute or convalescent COVID-19.

CDR3 loop: CASSNRDRGKANYGYTF. CDR3 bases: TGCGCCAGCAGTAACCGGGACAGGGGAAAAGCTAACTATGGCTACACCTTC. This chain joins TRBV5-1 and TRBJ1-2, with 10 bases lining up with TRBD1. The V segment lost 5 bases and the J segment 0 bases; nucleotides outside the gene matches: 10. The germline gives CDR1 SGHRS, CDR2 YFSETQ. The CDR3 runs 17 residues.

This chain connects TRBV5-4 to TRBJ2-3, with 7 positions matching TRBD1. CDR3 size: 15 residues. V dropped 4 bases and J dropped 4; count of bases not matched to a gene: 9. Germline values: CDR1 SGHNT, CDR2 YYREEE (reference sequence). CDR3 in amino acids: CASSTDRRAADTQYF. For the CDR3, the DNA is TGTGCCAGCAGCACGGACAGGCGAGCCGCAGATACGCAGTATTTT.

The V and J genes are TRBV6-5 and TRBJ1-2; D not certain. The ends were cut back, 7 bases at V and 6 bases at J, with 21 bases in the middle. Per the germline V gene, CDR1 is MNHEY and CDR2 is SVGAGI. The CDR3 is 15 residues long. CDR3 DNA sequence: TGTGCCAGCATGAAAGGTGGACGGGAGGCGGATGGCTACACCTTC. It specifies CASMKGGREADGYTF.

This rearrangement joins TRBV9 to TRBJ2-1, with 8 bases identical to TRBD2. The CDR3 is 15 amino acids. CDR1 and CDR2 (germline): SGDLS, YYNGEE. The J segment lost 4 bases and the V segment lost 2 bases, leaving 5 bases of the junction unmatched. This CDR3 reads CASSVSRGGYNEQFF. The CDR3 DNA is TGTGCCAGCAGCGTTAGCCGGGGGGGTTACAATGAGCAGTTCTTC.

This chain links TRBV5-1 with TRBJ2-5, with TRBD2 matching over 10 bases. Trimming cost V 5 bases and J 4 bases; bases outside gene matches: 5. The V gene's germline CDR1 is SGHRS and CDR2 YFSETQ. This CDR3 spans 14 amino acids. The CDR3 is CASRPLAGRETQYF. In DNA form, the CDR3 reads TGCGCCAGCAGACCACTAGCGGGGAGAGAGACCCAGTACTTC. Filled out from reference TRBV5-1 and TRBJ2-5, the complete variable domain reads KAGVTQTPRYLIKTRGQQVTLSCSPISGHRSVSWYQQTPGQGLQFLFEYFSETQRNKGNFPGRFSGRQFSNSRSEMNVSTLELGDSALYLCASRPLAGRETQYFGPGTRLLVL.

The rearrangement uses TRBV5-4 and TRBJ2-7; D not certain. The CDR3 is 13 residues long. Germline V lookup: CDR1 SGHNT, CDR2 YYREEE (reference sequence). Trimming left V 4 bases short and J 6 bases short, with 14 bases between. The CDR3 sequence: CASSPTTGSEQYF. Written as DNA, the CDR3 is TGTGCCAGCAGCCCAACGACGGGTTCCGAGCAGTACTTC.

This clone came up a few times. The V gene is TRBV30, the J gene TRBJ1-4, with 7 bases fitting TRBD1. The CDR3 is 14 residues long. The germline CDR1 and CDR2 sequences are GTSNPN and SVGIG (reference sequence). V shed 3 bases, J shed 6 bases, and the junction held 7 bases outside the gene matches. CDR3 DNA: TGTGCCTGGAGCAAGGGGGCGTCGGATGAAAAACTGTTTTTT. This gives the protein CAWSKGASDEKLFF.

The chain links TRBV9 to TRBJ1-6, with D possibly TRBD1 on 5 matching bases. V lost 0 bases and J 8 bases, leaving 12 bases between the germline ends. The CDR3 has 15 amino acids. The V gene's germline CDR1 is SGDLS and CDR2 YYNGEE. The CDR3 region has the DNA TGTGCCAGCAGCGTAGCTTGGGGCGCGGATTCACCCCTCCACTTT. It specifies CASSVAWGADSPLHF.

This clone occurred a few times. V usage is TRBV3-1 (or the pseudogene TRBV3-2) and J usage is TRBJ1-3, with a weak D call TRBD1 (6 bases). The germline V gene encodes CDR1 LGHDT and CDR2 YNNKEL (reference sequence). The CDR3 totals 16 residues. The V and J ends lost 4 bases and 2 bases respectively, with 15 bases between them. CDR3 coding DNA: TGTGCCAGCAGCCCGACCCGAACAGGGACTGGAAACACCATATATTTT. Encoded protein: CASSPTRTGTGNTIYF.

The genes are TRBV5-6 and TRBJ2-5; TRBD2 aligns across 7 bases. This CDR3 has 15 amino acids. Germline assignment: CDR1 SGHDT and CDR2 YYEEEE. V shed 0 bases and J 2 bases; nucleotides not matched to a gene: 4. CDR3 residues: CASSLARLAQETQYF. The CDR3 region has the DNA TGTGCCAGCAGCTTGGCTAGACTAGCTCAAGAGACCCAGTACTTC. The full variable domain, its missing parts supplied by reference TRBV5-6 and TRBJ2-5, is DAGVTQSPTHLIKTRGQQVTLRCSPKSGHDTVSWYQQALGQGPQFIFQYYEEEERQRGNFPDRFSGHQFPNYSSELNVNALLLGDSALYLCASSLARLAQETQYFGPGTRLLVL.

V and J are TRBV10-1 and TRBJ2-2, with D maybe TRBD2 (6 bases). Germline CDR1 reads WNHNN; CDR2 reads SYGVQD (reference sequence). The length of the CDR3 is 14 residues. The germline V and J ends were trimmed by 4 bases and 6 bases, with 12 bases remaining between them. The CDR3 sequence is CASSVKAGPGELFF. Here the CDR3 DNA reads TGCGCCAGCAGTGTTAAGGCGGGACCCGGGGAGCTGTTTTTT.

A single count supports this clone. The chain employs TRBV5-1 and TRBJ2-3; TRBD2 matches at 10 bases. The V and J ends lost 0 bases and 1 base, in that order; junction bases with no gene match: 2. From germline, CDR1 is SGHRS and CDR2 YFSETQ. The CDR3 covers 16 residues. CDR3 coding DNA: TGCGCCAGCAGCTTGGCTAGCGGGAGAGGCACAGATACGCAGTATTTT. It translates to CASSLASGRGTDTQYF.

The V gene is TRBV30, the J gene TRBJ1-2, with TRBD1 identical over 10 bases. With 1 base clipped from V and 3 bases from J, the junction kept 2 bases outside the gene matches. This CDR3 is 14 amino acids long. Looked up from germline, CDR1 is GTSNPN and CDR2 is SVGIG (reference sequence). Here the CDR3 DNA reads TGTGCCTGGAGTGGGGGACAGGGGCACTATGGCTACACCTTC. Its translation: CAWSGGQGHYGYTF.

The chain couples TRBV6-5 to TRBJ2-1, with 8 bases fitting TRBD1. Germline V gene lookup returns CDR1 MNHEY and CDR2 SVGAGI. Trimming at V came to 4 bases and at J to 4 bases, leaving 9 bases not matched to a gene. The CDR3 totals 16 residues. The CDR3 protein is CASSWTGSGLYNEQFF. The CDR3 DNA reads TGTGCCAGCAGTTGGACAGGGTCCGGTTTATACAATGAGCAGTTCTTC.

CDR3 coding DNA: TGTGCCACCCAGACACCGAACACTGAAGCTTTCTTT. Translated, it gives CATQTPNTEAFF. The genes are TRBV2 and TRBJ1-1; no reliable D call. Trimming removed 10 bases from V and 1 base from J, with 10 bases in between. The germline V gene has CDR1 SNHLY and CDR2 FYNNEI. The CDR3 is 12 amino acids.

The gene calls are TRBV19 and TRBJ2-2; 7 bases map to TRBD1. Germline V gene lookup returns CDR1 LNHDA and CDR2 SQIVND (reference sequence). V dropped 10 bases and J dropped 5; count of bases not matched to a gene: 4. The CDR3 is made up of 12 amino acids. The CDR3 DNA is TGTGCCACCGACAGGGAGACCGGGGAGCTGTTTTTT. It yields the protein CATDRETGELFF.

This clone was picked up a small number of times. The CDR3 region has the DNA TGTGCCAGCAGCTTGGGCGGGAGGGAAAAACTGTTTTTT. This gives the protein CASSLGGREKLFF. The chain joins TRBV7-8 to TRBJ1-4; D remains ambiguous. This CDR3 contains 13 residues. V lost 3 bases and J lost 8, with 10 bases in between. Germline V lookup: CDR1 SGHVS, CDR2 FQNEAQ.

This clone was recorded once. The chain is built from TRBV11-3 and TRBJ2-3, with TRBD1 identical over 8 bases. The CDR3 contains 14 residues. V shed 5 bases, J shed 8 bases, and the junction held 9 bases outside the gene matches. Germline V CDR1 and CDR2: SGHNT, YENEEA. Here the CDR3 DNA reads TGTGCCAGCAGCCTGGGACAGGAAGGTAGTACGCAGTATTTT. It codes for CASSLGQEGSTQYF.

The chain joins TRBV9 to TRBJ2-2; maybe TRBD1 (5 bases). The CDR3 covers 14 residues. Trimming pared 4 bases from V and 5 bases from J, leaving 12 bases between. CDR1 SGDLS and CDR2 YYNGEE come from the germline V gene. The CDR3 nucleotides are TGTGCCAGCAGCCCGAGTCACAGGACCGGGGAGCTGTTTTTT. Translating gives CASSPSHRTGELFF.

About this clone itself: At one end, the junction sequence differs from germline, possibly due to a read error. This chain connects TRBV14 to TRBJ1-2; the D is unclear. CDR1 SGHDN and CDR2 FVKESK come from the germline V gene. CDR3 length: 12 amino acids. The CDR3 nucleotides are TGTGCCAGCAGCCAAGTCAACTACGGCTACACCTTC. Amino acids: CASSQVNYGYTF.

Here the CDR3 reads CASKGGSVGNEQFF. The CDR3 nucleotides read TGTGCCAGCAAGGGTGGGAGCGTCGGCAATGAGCAGTTCTTC. The chain couples TRBV2 to TRBJ2-1, with TRBD2 as a possible D gene (5 bases). This CDR3 contains 14 residues. V dropped 7 bases and J dropped 6 bases, with 16 bases sitting between them. Looked up from germline, CDR1 is SNHLY and CDR2 is FYNNEI. Supplemented by reference TRBV2 and TRBJ2-1, the full variable domain reads EPEVTQTPSHQVTQMGQEVILRCVPISNHLYFYWYRQILGQKVEFLVSFYNNEISEKSEIFDDQFSVERPDGSNFTLKIRSTKLEDSAMYFCASKGGSVGNEQFFGPGTRLTVL.

J is TRBJ1-2 and V is TRBV29-1, with D unresolved. The CDR3 consists of 12 residues. The V and J ends lost 2 bases and 5 bases respectively, with 9 bases between them. Germline V gene sequence: CDR1 SQVTM, CDR2 ANQGSEA. The CDR3 sequence is CSVEKGGYGYTF. CDR3 coding DNA: TGCAGCGTTGAAAAAGGAGGATATGGCTACACCTTC.

The rearrangement uses TRBV9 and TRBJ2-2; 10 bases agree with TRBD2. Looked up from germline, CDR1 is SGDLS and CDR2 is YYNGEE. The CDR3 consists of 17 residues. J gave up 4 bases and V 2 bases, and 8 bases lay outside the gene matches. The chain's CDR3 is CASSVNPSGSATGELFF. Here the CDR3 DNA reads TGTGCCAGCAGCGTCAATCCTAGCGGGAGCGCCACCGGGGAGCTGTTTTTT.

The chain employs TRBV4-1 and TRBJ2-3, with 12 positions matching TRBD2. Germline CDR1 is MGHRA and CDR2 is YSYEKL. The CDR3 loop spans 16 amino acids. V lost 2 bases to trimming and J lost 4 bases; unmatched junction nucleotides: 4. Here the CDR3 reads CASSQRLAGVPDTQYF. The CDR3 DNA sequence: TGCGCCAGCAGCCAACGACTAGCGGGAGTACCAGATACGCAGTATTTT.

The chain links TRBV6-6 to TRBJ2-3, with 11 bases aligning to TRBD1. The V and J ends lost 5 bases and 4 bases, in that order; junction bases with no gene match: 5. The CDR3 spans 15 residues. CDR1 is MNHNY and CDR2 is SVGAGI in the germline V gene (reference sequence). The CDR3 spells CASSPRTGGADTQYF. CDR3 DNA: TGTGCCAGCAGTCCAAGGACAGGGGGCGCAGATACGCAGTATTTT.

J is TRBJ2-7 and V is TRBV29-1; TRBD1 matches at 9 bases. Per the germline V gene, CDR1 is SQVTM and CDR2 is ANQGSEA. The length of the CDR3 is 14 residues. The V gene end was trimmed by 1 base and the J gene end by 3 bases; junction bases not matched to a gene: 4. The CDR3 loop is CSVEVQGAFYEQYF. The CDR3 region has the DNA TGCAGCGTTGAAGTACAGGGGGCCTTCTACGAGCAGTACTTC.

The J gene is TRBJ1-2, the V gene TRBV27, with 7 bases matching TRBD1. Trimming removed 4 bases from V and 2 bases from J; junction bases left unmatched: 10. Germline CDR1 and CDR2: MNHEY and SMNVEV (reference sequence). This CDR3 spans 16 amino acids. The CDR3 nucleotides are TGTGCCAGCAGTTCTGGCCGGGACAGCCGCAACTATGGCTACACCTTC. It is translated as CASSSGRDSRNYGYTF.

J is TRBJ2-2 and V is TRBV15; a possible D gene is TRBD2 (7 bases). The length of the CDR3 is 16 residues. Per germline, CDR1 LNHNV and CDR2 YYDKDF (reference sequence). Trimming left V 5 bases short and J 4 bases short, with 17 bases between. CDR3 loop: CATSGGGGRGTGELFF. The CDR3, as DNA: TGTGCCACCAGCGGGGGAGGGGGGCGAGGCACCGGGGAGCTGTTTTTT.

This sequence joins TRBV9 and TRBJ2-3; D not resolved. There are 14 residues in the CDR3. Looked up from germline, CDR1 is SGDLS and CDR2 is YYNGEE. V was clipped by 0 bases and J by 2 bases, with 7 bases between them. For the CDR3, the DNA is TGTGCCAGCAGCGTAGGGCAGGACACAGATACGCAGTATTTT. This encodes CASSVGQDTDTQYF.

The rearrangement links TRBV24-1 to TRBJ1-2; 7 positions match TRBD1. CDR3 length equals 15 residues. The J segment lost 8 bases and the V segment lost 4 bases, leaving 12 bases of the junction unmatched. CDR1 is KGHDR and CDR2 is SFDVKD in the germline V gene. CDR3 protein: CATSDPTGVFRGYTF. Written as DNA, the CDR3 is TGTGCCACCAGTGACCCCACAGGGGTGTTCAGGGGCTACACCTTC.

The CDR3 region has the DNA TGTGCCTGGTCGGGACAGCCGAACACTGAAGCTTTCTTT. As protein: CAWSGQPNTEAFF. This chain uses TRBV30 with TRBJ1-1; 7 bases are shared with TRBD1. CDR1 is GTSNPN, CDR2 SVGIG, per germline (reference sequence). Trimming took 5 bases from V and 1 from J; bases not matched to a gene: 4. The CDR3 is made up of 13 amino acids.

The chain combines TRBV19 with TRBJ1-5, with D possibly matching TRBD1 (6 bases). Germline values: CDR1 LNHDA, CDR2 SQIVND (reference sequence). V lost 5 bases and J lost 5, with 16 bases in between. CDR3 length equals 15 residues. DNA for the CDR3: TGTGCCAGTAGTTCAAACACAGGGACCTATCAGCCCCAGCATTTT. Translated, it gives CASSSNTGTYQPQHF.